The 10 T cell receptor beta chains listed next were all sequenced from one sample in a study of early T cells in non-severe SARS-CoV-2 infection. TCRdb independently ran MiXCR on the 5' RACE reads; one entry per CDR3 protein. The sample has approximately 69,000 distinct CDR3 sequences, about 9% seen once. The sequencing input was whole blood. The receptors shown here come from an adult who was a healthcare worker with PCR-confirmed SARS-CoV-2 infection or an uninfected control (not recorded which).

V and J are TRBV4-3 and TRBJ2-3, with D tentatively TRBD1 (6 bases). Germline V gene data show CDR1 as LGHNA and CDR2 as YSLEER. The CDR3 consists of 17 residues. The V end was cut by 0 bases, the J end by 4 bases, with 17 bases between. The CDR3 bases are TGCGCCAGCAGCCAAGATCGGGGCAGGGGAGTGGCAGATACGCAGTATTTT. As protein: CASSQDRGRGVADTQYF.

The genes are TRBV7-9 and TRBJ2-2, with D perhaps matching TRBD1 (5 bases). The CDR3 runs 12 residues. Germline V CDR1 and CDR2: SEHNR, FQNEAQ (reference sequence). V was pared by 10 bases and J by 0 bases, with 6 bases between. The CDR3 DNA reads as TGTGCCACAGGGTCGAACACCGGGGAGCTGTTTTTT. Amino acid sequence: CATGSNTGELFF.

This clonotype has ten or more counts. The chain carries TRBV2 and TRBJ2-3, with a possible D match to TRBD2 (6 bases). Between the trimmed V and J ends, which lost 4 bases and 4 bases, there was a span of 12 bases. The CDR3 length is 14 residues. CDR1 is SNHLY, CDR2 FYNNEI, per germline. The CDR3 nucleotides read TGTGCCAGCAGTGGGTCAGGGACTGCAGATACGCAGTATTTT. Amino acids: CASSGSGTADTQYF.

The chain uses TRBV11-2 and TRBJ2-1, with D tentatively TRBD2 (5 bases). Germline V lookup: CDR1 SGHAT, CDR2 FQNNGV. The CDR3 spans 16 residues. With 0 bases removed from V and 4 bases from J, the gap between germline ends came to 13 bases. CDR3 sequence (DNA): TGTGCCAGCAGCTTAGATCGGGCTAGCACGTACAATGAGCAGTTCTTC. Its protein product is CASSLDRASTYNEQFF.

This clonotype turned up a few times. The V call is TRBV14, the J call TRBJ2-1; 7 bases are shared with TRBD2. Per the germline V gene, CDR1 is SGHDN and CDR2 is FVKESK. CDR3 length: 16 residues. V was clipped by 3 bases and J by 8 bases; unmatched bases: 13. Here the CDR3 reads CASSHETSGIVYEQFF. DNA of the CDR3: TGTGCCAGCAGCCACGAAACAAGCGGGATTGTATATGAGCAGTTCTTC.

This clonotype was seen at least ten times. The genes are TRBV20-1 and TRBJ1-2; 7 bases match TRBD1. The germline V gene encodes CDR1 DFQATT and CDR2 SNEGSKA (reference sequence). The CDR3 sequence is 13 residues long. Losses at the gene ends were 5 bases for V and 7 bases for J; bases not matched to a gene: 10. The CDR3 DNA follows: TGCAGTGCTCGACACCAGACAGGGTTTGGCTACACCTTC. Translation: CSARHQTGFGYTF.

This clonotype appeared many times. V is TRBV5-4 and J is TRBJ2-7; D gene uncertain. The V gene's germline CDR1 is SGHNT and CDR2 YYREEE (reference sequence). Trimming took 0 bases from V and 0 from J, leaving 7 bases between them. The CDR3 has 14 amino acids. The CDR3 is CASSLAGYSYEQYF. In DNA, the CDR3 is TGTGCCAGCAGCTTGGCAGGATACTCCTACGAGCAGTACTTC.

At least ten counts were recorded for this clonotype. CDR3 nucleotides: TGTGCCAGCAGCCCTAGCGGGAATTCCTACAATGAGCAGTTCTTC. Protein sequence: CASSPSGNSYNEQFF. This rearrangement joins TRBV7-2 to TRBJ2-1; 9 bases align to TRBD2. Germline CDR1 and CDR2: SGHTA and FQGNSA. Trimming took 5 bases from V and 1 from J; bases not matched to a gene: 3. This CDR3 has 15 residues.

This clonotype was picked up a small number of times. The chain joins TRBV12-3 or TRBV12-4 to TRBJ2-5; D is possibly TRBD2 (5 bases). Trimming left V 3 bases short and J 4 bases short, with 15 bases between. The CDR3 is 15 amino acids. The CDR3, as DNA: TGTGCCAGCAGTTTCGGAACGGCGGGCAGAGAGACCCAGTACTTC. Translated, it gives CASSFGTAGRETQYF.

Many counts were recorded for this clonotype. The chain is built from TRBV7-8 and TRBJ2-6; the match to TRBD1 covers 12 bases. J lost 4 bases, V lost 5 bases, and 9 bases had no gene match. There are 18 residues in the CDR3. From germline, CDR1 is SGHVS and CDR2 FQNEAQ. CDR3 sequence (DNA): TGTGCCAGCAGCCCGCCCGGGGACAGGGGGCGAGGGGCCAACGTCCTGACTTTC. This sequence encodes CASSPPGDRGRGANVLTF. Full variable domain (missing parts from reference TRBV7-8 and TRBJ2-6): GAGVSQSPRYKVAKRGQDVALRCDPISGHVSLFWYQQALGQGPEFLTYFQNEAQLDKSGLPSDRFFAERPEGSVSTLKIQRTQQEDSAVYLCASSPPGDRGRGANVLTFGAGSRLTVL.